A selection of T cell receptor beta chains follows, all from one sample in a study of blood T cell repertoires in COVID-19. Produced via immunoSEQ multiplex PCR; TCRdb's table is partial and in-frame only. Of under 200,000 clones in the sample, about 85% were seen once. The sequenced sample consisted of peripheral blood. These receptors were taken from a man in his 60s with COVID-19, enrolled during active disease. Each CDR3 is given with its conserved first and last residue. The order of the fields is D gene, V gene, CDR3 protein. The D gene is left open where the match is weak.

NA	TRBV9	CASSVTGPDTQYF
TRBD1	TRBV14	CASSQESGTGGLETQYF
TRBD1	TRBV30	CAWSVRGTAPYTF
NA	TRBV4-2	CASSQEVLRGASNQPQHF
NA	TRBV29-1	CSVEDQGGANTGELFF
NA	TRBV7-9	CASSWGLSEAFF
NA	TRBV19	CASSSPPAATGYTF
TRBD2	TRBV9	CASSKLAGGNVWNEQFF
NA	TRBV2	CASSSTGTRNEQFF
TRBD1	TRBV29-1	CSVEFGTGTLQETQYF
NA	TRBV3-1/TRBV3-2	CASSQYERQGLEQYF
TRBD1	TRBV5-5	CASSWDSTGELFF
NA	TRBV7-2	CASRGPGGPYGYTF
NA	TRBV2	CASRGSRGIGGELFF